Listed below are T cell receptor beta chains from one sample, sequenced in a study of cytomegalovirus exposure and HLA in healthy donors. The data were produced by immunoSEQ multiplex PCR, yet TCRdb's version contains in-frame clones alone and is incomplete. Among 120,000 or so clones listed, under 90% were seen once. Sequences were obtained from PBMCs. The receptor source for this set is a woman aged 40 to 55 in good health and CMV-seropositive. CDR3s include the opening cysteine and the closing phenylalanine or tryptophan. D genes are given only for firm matches. Rows give clone size only sometimes, using once, few, many, or a class for an expanded clone.

j_call clone_size d_call v_call cdr3_aa cdr3_nt
TRBJ2-1 . TRBD2 TRBV6-4 CASSDSSGSYNEQFF TGTGCCAGCAGTGACTCTAGCGGGTCCTACAATGAGCAGTTCTTC
TRBJ2-2 . . TRBV2 CASTRKGLLTGELFF TGTGCCAGCACCAGAAAGGGACTTCTCACCGGGGAGCTGTTTTTT
TRBJ2-1 . . TRBV4-2 CASSQEGGQGEQFF TGTGCCAGCAGCCAAGAGGGGGGGCAGGGTGAGCAGTTCTTC
TRBJ2-1 . TRBD2 TRBV4-3 CASSQDPPSGAYNEQFF TGCGCCAGCAGCCAAGATCCCCCTAGCGGGGCCTACAATGAGCAGTTCTTC
TRBJ2-1 . TRBD2 TRBV9 CASSVGLAGAGGYNEQFF TGTGCCAGCAGCGTAGGACTAGCGGGAGCGGGAGGGTACAATGAGCAGTTCTTC
TRBJ2-7 few TRBD1 TRBV12-5 CASGLGQGNYEQYF TGTGCTAGTGGTTTGGGACAGGGGAACTACGAGCAGTACTTC
TRBJ2-3 few TRBD1 TRBV11-2 CASSFRTGTGGVDTQYF TGTGCCAGCAGCTTCCGCACCGGGACAGGGGGCGTAGATACGCAGTATTTT
TRBJ2-2 . TRBD2 TRBV6-5 CASRSGLAGAGELFF TGTGCCAGCAGGTCGGGACTAGCGGGAGCCGGGGAGCTGTTTTTT
TRBJ1-6 . . TRBV9 CASSVGHQNSPLHF TGTGCCAGCAGCGTAGGACACCAAAATTCACCCCTCCACTTT
TRBJ1-1 . . TRBV11-3 CASNYEGTEAFF TGTGCCAGCAACTACGAAGGCACTGAAGCTTTCTTT
TRBJ2-5 . . TRBV30 CAWSGVAQETQYF TGTGCCTGGAGTGGGGTAGCGCAAGAGACCCAGTACTTC
TRBJ2-2 . . TRBV7-2 CASSPWTTRGELFF TGTGCCAGCAGCCCTTGGACTACCCGTGGGGAGCTGTTTTTT
TRBJ1-2 . . TRBV6-5 CASSYSDIDGYTF TGTGCCAGCAGTTACTCGGACATCGATGGCTACACCTTC
TRBJ2-1 few TRBD2 TRBV5-1 CASSLRVSGGGDEQFF TGCGCCAGCAGCTTGCGTGTTAGCGGGGGTGGGGATGAGCAGTTCTTC
TRBJ1-2 once TRBD1 TRBV13 CASSSARDSPYGYTF TGTGCCAGCAGCTCCGCCCGGGACAGCCCCTATGGCTACACCTTC
TRBJ2-3 . TRBD2 TRBV7-2 CASSPGLAGGWSQYF TGTGCCAGCAGCCCAGGACTAGCGGGAGGGTGGTCGCAGTATTTT
TRBJ2-2 . . TRBV6-5 CASSYIQGTGELFF TGTGCCAGCAGTTACATACAGGGAACCGGGGAGCTGTTTTTT
TRBJ2-7 . TRBD1 TRBV27 CASSFTGVHEQYF TGTGCCAGCAGTTTCACAGGGGTCCACGAGCAGTACTTC
TRBJ2-1 . TRBD2 TRBV29-1 CSVEGGSSYNEQFF TGCAGCGTTGAGGGCGGGAGCTCCTACAATGAGCAGTTCTTC
TRBJ1-1 . TRBD1 TRBV13 CASSTDIQGAGTEAFF TGTGCCAGCAGCACCGATATACAGGGGGCAGGTACTGAAGCTTTCTTT
TRBJ2-5 . TRBD1 TRBV7-2 CASSRRGTERETQYF TGTGCCAGCAGCAGAAGAGGGACAGAGAGAGAGACCCAGTACTTC
TRBJ2-1 . TRBD2 TRBV5-1 CASSSHGTSLENEQFF TGCGCCAGCAGCTCCCACGGGACTAGTTTAGAGAATGAGCAGTTCTTC
TRBJ2-7 . . TRBV6-5 CASSYGGNEQYF TGTGCCAGCAGTTACGGGGGGAACGAGCAGTACTTC
TRBJ2-2 . . TRBV7-8 CASSGRATGTGELFF TGTGCCAGCAGCGGCAGGGCTACGGGCACCGGGGAGCTGTTTTTT
TRBJ2-7 . . TRBV5-1 CASSYSYEQYF TGCGCCAGCAGCTACAGCTACGAGCAGTACTTC
TRBJ2-4 . TRBD2 TRBV2 CASARGGREGNIQYF TGTGCCAGCGCGAGGGGTGGGAGGGAGGGAAACATTCAGTACTTC
TRBJ2-7 . TRBD1 TRBV27 CASSRTGVYEQYF TGTGCCAGCAGTAGGACAGGGGTGTACGAGCAGTACTTC
TRBJ2-7 . TRBD1 TRBV11-3 CASSPGQTGEQYF TGTGCCAGCAGCCCGGGACAGACGGGGGAGCAGTACTTC
TRBJ1-1 . . TRBV6-1 CASSELAGNTEAFF TGTGCCAGCAGTGAATTGGCGGGAAACACTGAAGCTTTCTTT
TRBJ2-7 few . TRBV4-1 CASSQTPRELPYEQYF TGCGCCAGCAGCCAAACCCCCCGGGAGTTGCCCTACGAGCAGTACTTC
TRBJ2-1 . TRBD2 TRBV11-1 CASSSGRSAGDNEQFF TGTGCCAGCAGCTCTGGTCGGTCAGCGGGGGACAATGAGCAGTTCTTC
TRBJ2-7 . . TRBV5-8 CASSPGTGVTYEQYF TGTGCCAGCAGCCCAGGGACGGGGGTTACCTACGAGCAGTACTTC
TRBJ2-7 . . TRBV6-1 CASSLQTGRSYEQYF TGTGCCAGCAGTCTTCAGACAGGACGGTCCTACGAGCAGTACTTC
TRBJ1-2 . . TRBV27 CASSLGPGLYGYTF TGTGCCAGCAGTTTAGGACCGGGACTTTATGGCTACACCTTC
TRBJ2-7 . TRBD2 TRBV5-1 CASSPALTSGREYF TGCGCCAGCAGCCCTGCGTTGACTAGCGGGAGAGAGTACTTC
TRBJ2-1 . . TRBV7-6 CASSLSPLALAYNEQFF TGTGCCAGCAGCTTATCTCCCCTAGCCCTAGCCTACAATGAGCAGTTCTTC
TRBJ1-5 . . TRBV27 CASSHTGNQPQHF TGTGCCAGCAGCCATACAGGGAATCAGCCCCAGCATTTT
TRBJ1-4 . TRBD1 TRBV7-9 CASSLGTGYNEKLFF TGTGCCAGCAGCCTTGGGACAGGATATAATGAAAAACTGTTTTTT
TRBJ2-7 . TRBD2 TRBV11-3 CASSPGTSGPYEQYF TGTGCCAGCAGCCCCGGGACTAGCGGACCTTACGAGCAGTACTTC